This is a list of T cell receptor beta chains from one sample in a study of T cell responses to AZD1222 COVID-19 vaccine. The protocol was immunoSEQ multiplex PCR, while the TCRdb copy is restricted to in-frame clones and leaves out a portion. The table shows some 130,000 clones, with about 85% occurring only once. The source material was peripheral blood, sampled on day 0 of AZD1222 vaccination. The source of these receptors is an adult in good health. The CDR3 runs from the conserved cysteine through the conserved F or W. D genes are given only for firm matches. For some rows the clone size is stated as once, few or many, or as a class when expanded; others skip it.

j_gene: TRBJ1-1
abundance: NA
d_gene: NA
v_gene: TRBV28
CDR3aa: CASRAGSMNTEAFF
CDR3nt: TGTGCCAGCAGGGCCGGGAGCATGAACACTGAAGCTTTCTTT

j_gene: TRBJ2-3
abundance: NA
d_gene: TRBD2
v_gene: TRBV2
CDR3aa: CASDRDYDTQYF
CDR3nt: TGTGCCAGCGACCGGGACTACGATACGCAGTATTTT

j_gene: TRBJ2-7
abundance: NA
d_gene: NA
v_gene: TRBV7-2
CDR3aa: CASSFSGFYEQYF
CDR3nt: TGTGCCAGCAGCTTTTCAGGGTTCTACGAGCAGTACTTC

j_gene: TRBJ1-2
abundance: NA
d_gene: TRBD1
v_gene: TRBV28
CDR3aa: CATPRQGDGYTF
CDR3nt: TGTGCCACACCTCGACAGGGGGATGGCTACACCTTC

j_gene: TRBJ1-1
abundance: NA
d_gene: NA
v_gene: TRBV10-3
CDR3aa: CAISAGANTEAFF
CDR3nt: TGTGCCATCAGCGCGGGTGCGAACACTGAAGCTTTCTTT

j_gene: TRBJ1-6
abundance: NA
d_gene: NA
v_gene: TRBV11-2
CDR3aa: CASSSGNSPLHF
CDR3nt: TGTGCCAGCAGCTCCGGAAATTCACCCCTCCACTTT

j_gene: TRBJ2-6
abundance: NA
d_gene: NA
v_gene: TRBV19
CDR3aa: CASSIGLSGANVLTF
CDR3nt: TGTGCCAGTAGTATTGGGCTATCTGGGGCCAACGTCCTGACTTTC

j_gene: TRBJ1-2
abundance: NA
d_gene: NA
v_gene: TRBV6-6
CDR3aa: CASREDGGYTF
CDR3nt: TGTGCCAGCAGGGAGGATGGTGGCTACACCTTC

j_gene: TRBJ2-3
abundance: NA
d_gene: TRBD1
v_gene: TRBV5-1
CDR3aa: CASSARDRGSDTQYF
CDR3nt: TGCGCCAGCAGCGCCCGGGACAGAGGGTCAGATACGCAGTATTTT

j_gene: TRBJ1-5
abundance: NA
d_gene: TRBD1
v_gene: TRBV2
CDR3aa: CASTSGGGGNQPQHF
CDR3nt: TGTGCCAGCACCTCAGGGGGGGGCGGCAATCAGCCCCAGCATTTT

j_gene: TRBJ1-2
abundance: NA
d_gene: NA
v_gene: TRBV7-2
CDR3aa: CASSSSTGQYGYTF
CDR3nt: TGTGCCAGCAGCTCCTCGACAGGCCAATACGGCTACACCTTC

j_gene: TRBJ1-5
abundance: NA
d_gene: NA
v_gene: TRBV6-1
CDR3aa: CASSEAVGDQPQHF
CDR3nt: TGTGCCAGCAGTGAAGCGGTCGGAGATCAGCCCCAGCATTTT

j_gene: TRBJ2-3
abundance: NA
d_gene: TRBD1
v_gene: TRBV6-5
CDR3aa: CASSLPGQSWDTQYF
CDR3nt: TGTGCCAGCAGCCTTCCGGGACAGAGCTGGGATACGCAGTATTTT

j_gene: TRBJ1-6
abundance: NA
d_gene: NA
v_gene: TRBV11-2
CDR3aa: CASSLDRTVPSSYNSPLHF
CDR3nt: TGTGCCAGCAGCTTAGATCGGACCGTCCCGAGCTCCTATAATTCACCCCTCCACTTT

j_gene: TRBJ1-1
abundance: NA
d_gene: NA
v_gene: TRBV5-1
CDR3aa: CASRPGAPPGGYTEAFF
CDR3nt: TGCGCCAGCCGCCCCGGGGCCCCCCCAGGAGGGTACACTGAAGCTTTCTTT

j_gene: TRBJ1-6
abundance: NA
d_gene: NA
v_gene: TRBV28
CDR3aa: CASIPGGPDNSPLHF
CDR3nt: TGTGCCAGCATCCCGGGGGGGCCCGATAATTCACCCCTCCACTTT

j_gene: TRBJ1-3
abundance: once
d_gene: NA
v_gene: TRBV14
CDR3aa: CASVGPLGDTIYF
CDR3nt: TGTGCCAGCGTAGGGCCCCTTGGCGACACCATATATTTT

j_gene: TRBJ2-1
abundance: NA
d_gene: NA
v_gene: TRBV4-2
CDR3aa: CASSPGSQSSNEQFF
CDR3nt: TGTGCCAGCAGCCCCGGGAGCCAGAGCTCCAATGAGCAGTTCTTC

j_gene: TRBJ2-1
abundance: NA
d_gene: TRBD2
v_gene: TRBV27
CDR3aa: CASSASGRAFEQFF
CDR3nt: TGTGCCAGCAGTGCTAGCGGGAGGGCATTTGAGCAGTTCTTC

j_gene: TRBJ1-5
abundance: NA
d_gene: TRBD1
v_gene: TRBV6-1
CDR3aa: CASSGGQGVLNQPQHF
CDR3nt: TGTGCCAGCAGTGGGGGACAGGGGGTCCTCAATCAGCCCCAGCATTTT

j_gene: TRBJ2-2
abundance: NA
d_gene: NA
v_gene: TRBV4-1
CDR3aa: CASSQDGSANTGELFF
CDR3nt: TGCGCCAGCAGCCAAGATGGTAGCGCGAACACCGGGGAGCTGTTTTTT

j_gene: TRBJ1-4
abundance: NA
d_gene: TRBD1
v_gene: TRBV10-3
CDR3aa: CAARGGTNEKLFF
CDR3nt: TGTGCCGCCAGGGGGGGGACTAATGAAAAACTGTTTTTT

j_gene: TRBJ1-3
abundance: NA
d_gene: NA
v_gene: TRBV30
CDR3aa: CAWRPNSGNTIYF
CDR3nt: TGTGCCTGGAGGCCCAACTCTGGAAACACCATATATTTT

j_gene: TRBJ1-1
abundance: NA
d_gene: NA
v_gene: TRBV5-1
CDR3aa: CASSAGKSNTEAFF
CDR3nt: TGCGCCAGCAGCGCAGGGAAGTCGAACACTGAAGCTTTCTTT

j_gene: TRBJ1-5
abundance: NA
d_gene: TRBD1
v_gene: TRBV5-8
CDR3aa: CASSLGQGARQPQHF
CDR3nt: TGTGCCAGCAGCTTGGGACAGGGGGCGCGGCAGCCCCAGCATTTT

j_gene: TRBJ2-7
abundance: NA
d_gene: NA
v_gene: TRBV11-3
CDR3aa: CASSLNVGQNYEQYF
CDR3nt: TGTGCCAGCAGCTTAAATGTGGGACAAAACTACGAGCAGTACTTC

j_gene: TRBJ2-7
abundance: once
d_gene: NA
v_gene: TRBV28
CDR3aa: CASSFLLGDLSYEQYF
CDR3nt: TGTGCCAGCAGTTTCCTTTTGGGGGACTTATCCTACGAGCAGTACTTC

j_gene: TRBJ1-1
abundance: NA
d_gene: NA
v_gene: TRBV5-1
CDR3aa: CASSLDAGNTEAFF
CDR3nt: TGCGCCAGCAGCTTGGATGCGGGGAACACTGAAGCTTTCTTT

j_gene: TRBJ1-4
abundance: NA
d_gene: NA
v_gene: TRBV15
CDR3aa: CATSRGVGRRFPSNEKLFF
CDR3nt: TGTGCCACCAGCAGAGGAGTCGGGAGAAGGTTCCCTTCTAATGAAAAACTGTTTTTT

j_gene: TRBJ1-2
abundance: NA
d_gene: NA
v_gene: TRBV28
CDR3aa: CASSGSDSSNYGYTF
CDR3nt: TGTGCCAGCAGTGGGTCGGACAGTTCCAACTATGGCTACACCTTC

j_gene: TRBJ2-1
abundance: NA
d_gene: NA
v_gene: TRBV2
CDR3aa: CASGRDGRPYNEQFF
CDR3nt: TGTGCCAGCGGCCGGGACGGGAGACCCTACAATGAGCAGTTCTTC

j_gene: TRBJ1-5
abundance: NA
d_gene: NA
v_gene: TRBV7-8
CDR3aa: CASSLGVGRNQPQHF
CDR3nt: TGTGCCAGCAGCTTAGGGGTAGGTCGCAATCAGCCCCAGCATTTT

j_gene: TRBJ2-5
abundance: NA
d_gene: NA
v_gene: TRBV19
CDR3aa: CASSMAGRVRETQYF
CDR3nt: TGTGCCAGTAGTATGGCGGGCCGAGTGAGAGAGACCCAGTACTTC

j_gene: TRBJ2-1
abundance: NA
d_gene: TRBD2
v_gene: TRBV19
CDR3aa: CATRLAGGQNEQFF
CDR3nt: TGTGCCACCCGGCTAGCGGGAGGTCAGAATGAGCAGTTCTTC

j_gene: TRBJ2-1
abundance: NA
d_gene: TRBD2
v_gene: TRBV29-1
CDR3aa: CSVPGGLAGLNEQFF
CDR3nt: TGCAGCGTCCCTGGGGGACTAGCGGGTTTAAATGAGCAGTTCTTC

j_gene: TRBJ2-5
abundance: once
d_gene: NA
v_gene: TRBV5-4
CDR3aa: CASSLEGGGGQETQYF
CDR3nt: TGTGCCAGCAGCTTGGAGGGGGGAGGCGGGCAAGAGACCCAGTACTTC

j_gene: TRBJ1-2
abundance: NA
d_gene: NA
v_gene: TRBV19
CDR3aa: CASSPSPRGAHRHTF
CDR3nt: TGTGCCAGTAGTCCCAGCCCAAGGGGGGCCCACCGGCATACCTTC

j_gene: TRBJ1-2
abundance: NA
d_gene: NA
v_gene: TRBV15
CDR3aa: CATSRDLGWGDGYTF
CDR3nt: TGTGCCACCAGCAGAGATCTAGGATGGGGCGATGGCTACACCTTC

j_gene: TRBJ1-2
abundance: few
d_gene: TRBD1
v_gene: TRBV7-9
CDR3aa: CASSPDRVYGYTF
CDR3nt: TGTGCCAGCAGCCCCGACAGGGTATATGGCTACACCTTC

j_gene: TRBJ2-3
abundance: NA
d_gene: NA
v_gene: TRBV5-1
CDR3aa: CASSSGGAATDTQYF
CDR3nt: TGCGCCAGCAGCTCCGGAGGCGCGGCCACAGATACGCAGTATTTT

j_gene: TRBJ2-3
abundance: NA
d_gene: NA
v_gene: TRBV5-5
CDR3aa: CASSTGGGLSTDTQYF
CDR3nt: TGTGCCAGCAGCACCGGTGGGGGTCTAAGCACAGATACGCAGTATTTT

j_gene: TRBJ2-7
abundance: NA
d_gene: TRBD1
v_gene: TRBV10-2
CDR3aa: CASQGASEQYF
CDR3nt: TGCGCCAGCCAGGGGGCGAGCGAGCAGTACTTC

j_gene: TRBJ1-5
abundance: NA
d_gene: NA
v_gene: TRBV27
CDR3aa: CASSHRGYSNQPQHF
CDR3nt: TGTGCCAGCAGCCATCGAGGGTATAGCAATCAGCCCCAGCATTTT

j_gene: TRBJ1-2
abundance: NA
d_gene: NA
v_gene: TRBV30
CDR3aa: CAWNEDKYGYTF
CDR3nt: TGTGCCTGGAACGAGGACAAGTATGGCTACACCTTC

j_gene: TRBJ2-3
abundance: NA
d_gene: TRBD2
v_gene: TRBV6-1
CDR3aa: CASSDPTSGSPDTQYF
CDR3nt: TGTGCCAGCAGTGATCCGACTAGCGGGAGCCCAGATACGCAGTATTTT

j_gene: TRBJ2-7
abundance: once
d_gene: NA
v_gene: TRBV5-6
CDR3aa: CASSSRAGSSYEQYF
CDR3nt: TGTGCCAGCAGCTCCCGGGCAGGGAGCTCCTACGAGCAGTACTTC

j_gene: TRBJ1-1
abundance: NA
d_gene: TRBD1
v_gene: TRBV18
CDR3aa: CASSPDDRAEAFF
CDR3nt: TGTGCCAGCTCACCCGACGACAGGGCGGAAGCTTTCTTT

j_gene: TRBJ1-2
abundance: NA
d_gene: NA
v_gene: TRBV6-2/TRBV6-3
CDR3aa: CASSPAGVSANYGYTF
CDR3nt: TGTGCCAGCAGCCCTGCTGGGGTTTCAGCTAACTATGGCTACACCTTC

j_gene: TRBJ1-6
abundance: NA
d_gene: NA
v_gene: TRBV10-3
CDR3aa: CAIRQGQGSPLHF
CDR3nt: TGTGCCATCAGGCAGGGCCAGGGTTCACCCCTCCACTTT

j_gene: TRBJ1-5
abundance: NA
d_gene: NA
v_gene: TRBV18
CDR3aa: CASSPVGDQPQHF
CDR3nt: TGTGCCAGCTCACCAGTAGGAGATCAGCCCCAGCATTTT

j_gene: TRBJ2-1
abundance: once
d_gene: TRBD1
v_gene: TRBV28
CDR3aa: CASSVQQGSYNEQFF
CDR3nt: TGTGCCAGCAGTGTTCAACAGGGGTCCTACAATGAGCAGTTCTTC

j_gene: TRBJ2-1
abundance: NA
d_gene: TRBD2
v_gene: TRBV3-1/TRBV3-2
CDR3aa: CASSPPGPLAGANEQFF
CDR3nt: TGTGCCAGCAGCCCCCCAGGCCCCCTAGCGGGAGCTAATGAGCAGTTCTTC

j_gene: TRBJ2-3
abundance: NA
d_gene: NA
v_gene: TRBV25-1
CDR3aa: CASRHGAVDTQYF
CDR3nt: TGTGCCAGCAGACATGGGGCGGTAGATACGCAGTATTTT

j_gene: TRBJ2-1
abundance: NA
d_gene: NA
v_gene: TRBV10-1
CDR3aa: CASSNDKNEQFF
CDR3nt: TGCGCCAGCAGTAATGACAAGAATGAGCAGTTCTTC

j_gene: TRBJ1-1
abundance: NA
d_gene: NA
v_gene: TRBV3-1/TRBV3-2
CDR3aa: CASSQDDFATGEAFF
CDR3nt: TGTGCCAGCAGCCAAGATGACTTTGCGACAGGCGAAGCTTTCTTT

j_gene: TRBJ2-7
abundance: NA
d_gene: TRBD1
v_gene: TRBV5-1
CDR3aa: CASSSGTGTYEQYF
CDR3nt: TGCGCCAGCAGCTCCGGGACAGGGACCTACGAGCAGTACTTC

j_gene: TRBJ2-7
abundance: NA
d_gene: TRBD2
v_gene: TRBV29-1
CDR3aa: CSVSSGTSYEQYF
CDR3nt: TGCAGCGTCTCTAGCGGGACCTCCTACGAGCAGTACTTC